One and the same sample provided the 10 T cell receptor beta chains below, sequenced in a study of T-cell memory formation after mild COVID-19. In TCRdb, the 5' RACE reads were re-called with MiXCR into one record per CDR3 protein. The data contain 450,000 to 650,000 distinct CDR3 sequences, about 20% of them singletons. The sequenced sample consisted of PBMCs or a T cell subset sorted from them (not recorded which). The receptor source for this set is an adult woman who had mild COVID-19 (a few samples of this study predate the infection). Cell type and time point are not known.

The table lists this clonotype with a few counts. This chain links TRBV10-3 with TRBJ2-3, with D unresolved. This CDR3 has 13 residues. Trimming shortened V by 4 bases and J by 8 bases, and 13 bases separated the two germline ends. The V gene's germline CDR1 is ENHRY and CDR2 SYGVKD. CDR3 DNA: TGTGCCATCAGTGGGCTAGTAAAGGGTACGCAGTATTTT. Translating gives CAISGLVKGTQYF.

This chain connects TRBV20-1 to TRBJ1-1, with no clear D. Germline V CDR1 and CDR2: DFQATT, SNEGSKA (reference sequence). Trimming shortened V by 0 bases and J by 5 bases, and 13 bases separated the two germline ends. The CDR3 spans 14 residues. The CDR3 nucleotides read TGCAGTGCTAGAGAAAGTCGAAAGAGGACTGAAGCTTTCTTT. Amino acid sequence: CSARESRKRTEAFF.

This clonotype was counted only a few times. The V gene is TRBV4-1, the J gene TRBJ1-3; D not certain. Germline V gives CDR1 MGHRA, CDR2 YSYEKL. The ends were cut back, 5 bases at V and 4 bases at J, with 9 bases in the middle. This CDR3 is 13 amino acids long. CDR3 residues: CASSWTMGNTIYF. The CDR3 DNA sequence: TGCGCCAGCAGCTGGACCATGGGAAACACCATATATTTT.

A few counts support this clonotype. CDR3 loop: CASSQDGSGGNSDTQYF. The CDR3 DNA reads TGTGCCAGCAGCCAAGATGGGAGCGGGGGGAACTCAGATACGCAGTATTTT. The chain carries TRBV3-1 and TRBJ2-3; 9 positions match TRBD2. The ends lost 0 bases at V and 4 bases at J; junction bases unmatched: 8. Germline CDR1 reads LGHDT; CDR2 reads YNNKEL (reference sequence). This CDR3 contains 17 residues.

V gene TRBV20-1 combines with J gene TRBJ1-2; D not resolved. Trimming stripped 3 bases from V and 5 bases from J, with 13 bases between. CDR1 is DFQATT, CDR2 SNEGSKA, per germline (reference sequence). This CDR3 is built from 13 residues. The CDR3 protein is CSARAPTGYGYTF. The CDR3 DNA reads TGCAGTGCTAGGGCACCGACTGGGTATGGCTACACCTTC.

This chain uses TRBV5-1 with TRBJ2-3; tentatively, D is TRBD1 (6 bases). The CDR3 has 15 residues. Per the germline V gene, CDR1 is SGHRS and CDR2 is YFSETQ. Trimming stripped 5 bases from V and 5 bases from J, with 18 bases between. The CDR3 coding sequence is TGCGCCAGCAGTCGAGGGGGAGTGAGCGAAGATACGCAGTATTTT. Translation: CASSRGGVSEDTQYF.

J is TRBJ1-2 and V is TRBV7-9; possible D gene TRBD1, 5 bases. V was cut by 5 bases and J by 7 bases, with 20 bases left in between. Germline V gene sequence: CDR1 SEHNR, CDR2 FQNEAQ (reference sequence). The CDR3 is 15 residues long. CDR3 DNA sequence: TGTGCCAGCAGCCAGGACACCTTGAGGATGCGTGGCTACACCTTC. Encoded protein: CASSQDTLRMRGYTF. The whole variable domain, remainder taken from reference TRBV7-9 and TRBJ1-2, is DTGVSQNPRHKITKRGQNVTFRCDPISEHNRLYWYRQTLGQGPEFLTYFQNEAQLEKSRLLSDRFSAERPKGSFSTLEIQRTEQGDSAMYLCASSQDTLRMRGYTFGSGTRLTVV.

As concerns this clonotype: One end of the junction fails to match germline, which may point to a read error. The V call is TRBV7-7, the J call TRBJ2-1, with TRBD1 matching over 7 bases. This CDR3 comprises 16 residues. Germline V gene data show CDR1 as SSHAT and CDR2 as FNYEAQ (reference sequence). CDR3 DNA: TGTGCTAGCAGTCCAGAACCGGGACAGACGCCCAATGAGCAGTTCTTC. Protein sequence: CASSPEPGQTPNEQFF.

V usage is TRBV6-1 and J usage is TRBJ1-3; 7 bases match TRBD1. The ends lost 0 bases at V and 2 bases at J; junction bases unmatched: 13. CDR1 and CDR2 from the germline V gene are MNHNS and SASEGT. The CDR3 extends over 19 amino acids. This chain's CDR3 is CASSEAIYYSTGTGNTIYF. In nucleotides, the CDR3 is TGTGCCAGCAGTGAAGCGATCTATTACTCGACAGGGACTGGAAACACCATATATTTT.

The chain couples TRBV20-1 to TRBJ1-5; TRBD1 might be the D (6 bases). Germline V gene data show CDR1 as DFQATT and CDR2 as SNEGSKA (reference sequence). This CDR3 contains 13 residues. V gave up 6 bases and J gave up 4 bases, with 13 bases separating them. The CDR3 coding sequence is TGCAGTGCGATGAGCCAGGGGAATCAGCCCCAGCATTTT. As protein: CSAMSQGNQPQHF.